This entry describes one TCR beta chain. What this receptor recognizes is not known. The sample holds no much larger clone one base away, and base qualities are not on file. This entry belongs to a study of OX40 agonist ivuxolimab in advanced cancers. Context from the whole study: Ivuxolimab was a fully human IgG2 agonistic monoclonal antibody targeting the costimulatory receptor OX40 (CD134). Prior anti-PD-1, anti-PD-L1 or anti-CTLA-4 therapy was permitted, and checkpoint inhibitors had been received by roughly two fifths of dose-escalation patients. Of the approximately 54 dose-escalation patients, hepatocellular carcinoma was present in around 20, melanoma in some 15, renal cell carcinoma in 9 and head and neck cancer in 9. Intravenous ivuxolimab was administered to patients every 2 weeks at six dose levels: 0.01, 0.1, 0.3, 1.5, 3 and 10 mg/kg. The paper covers the monotherapy dose-escalation part of the phase I ivuxolimab trial, which included N ≈ 57 patients. In the dose-escalation cohort, approximately 80% of patients were male, and the mean age was roughly 60 years with a range of roughly 20 to 79. Partial responses occurred in three dose-escalation patients, of whom one had hepatocellular carcinoma and two had cutaneous melanoma. The purpose of peripheral TCRbeta sequencing was to test whether ivuxolimab changed TCR sequence diversity and led to clonal T-cell expansion.

For sequencing of the TCRbeta CDR3 region, genomic DNA was extracted from the sorted cells. The immunoSEQ Assay was used for sequencing of TCRbeta CDR3 regions. The table comes from immuneACCESS by way of TCRdb, which keeps in-frame sequences with V and J called. Part of the clones is missing from these tables; in studies checked, under half for an unresolved V gene and the rest for unknown reasons. Here the sample has under 85,000 clones; roughly 84% occur a single time. The top ten hold 0.24% of the sample. The germline V end is reduced by 3 bases and the J end by 9 bases; junction bases left unmatched: 17. Including cysteine and phenylalanine, the CDR3 has 18 amino acids. Kept here is only the CDR3 DNA, which spans 54 bases and is read in frame from base 1. The CDR1 and CDR2 encoded by the germline V gene are SGDLS and YYNGEE. Patients with autoimmune disease history or receiving systemic immunosuppression were excluded from the trial. Peripheral blood for TCR sequencing was drawn from every dose cohort at baseline, at cycle 4 day 1 and at cycle 7 day 1. The samples were taken from a phase I, first-in-human, multicenter, open-label dose-escalation trial of ivuxolimab. The trial enrolled adults with locally advanced or metastatic head and neck squamous cell, hepatocellular, melanoma or renal cell carcinoma. Before TCR sequencing, CD4+ T cells and CD8+ T cells were sorted from peripheral blood as separate populations.

The research as a whole found: After ivuxolimab, expanded clones were on average more numerous among CD8+ T cells than among CD4+ T cells. At doses of 0.1 to 3.0 mg/kg, clonal expansion of both CD4+ and CD8+ blood T cells was observed from baseline to week 6. In the 0.1-3.0 mg/kg groups, partial responders were among the patients with the lowest normalized peripheral clonal expansion, particularly in CD8+ T cells. Low levels of normalized T-cell clonal expansion were also seen in some patients who did not respond. Which antigens the clonally expanded peripheral T cells were specific for was not determined.

Recombination linked TRBV9 to TRBJ2-2, with TRBD2 identical over 10 junction bases. Sequenced here: CD4+ or CD8+ T cells sorted from blood, sampled in a trial of the OX40 agonist ivuxolimab. This clonotype originated in an adult with an advanced solid tumor such as melanoma, head and neck, liver or kidney cancer. The CDR3 reads as follows: CASSAEVWASGSPRELFF. The bases read TGTGCCAGCAGCGCAGAGGTATGGGCTAGCGGGAGTCCCCGGGAGCTGTTTTTT.